The source of this T cell receptor beta chain is a study of T cell responses to AZD1222 COVID-19 vaccine. The germline V gene encodes CDR1 SGHTA and CDR2 FQGNSA. The CDR3 contains 15 residues. Trimming removed 0 bases from V and 5 bases from J, with 13 bases in between. Study-level results: A mostly white British donor set with more females was recruited, and clonal diversity was possibly underestimated. The study sampled repertoires only after the peak T cell response. Vaccination with two AZD1222 doses was followed by a rise in Spike-specific TCR breadth and depth.

Profiling relied on immunoSEQ multiplex PCR, and the TCRdb table lists in-frame clones only, not all of them. In the table there are tens of thousands of clones, 75% to 85% of which are singletons. This clone came up once. No antigen is known for it. The TCR was taken from an adult who received the AZD1222 COVID-19 vaccine. Sequences were derived from peripheral blood, sampled 28 days after the second AZD1222 dose. V gene TRBV7-2 combines with J gene TRBJ2-5; TRBD1 or TRBD2 may be the D gene (6 bases each). For the CDR3, the DNA is TGTGCCAGCAGCTTAGCGAGAACAGGGAGGGAGACCCAGTACTTC. Its translation is CASSLARTGRETQYF.